The entry that follows covers one T cell receptor (beta chain) sequence. Other nucleotide sequences in the sample specify the same CDR3. The record originates from a study of control samples from healthy donors and cancer patients. Germline CDR1 and CDR2: LNHDA and SQIVND (reference sequence). This CDR3 contains 17 residues. Trimming removed 5 bases from V and 0 bases from J; junction bases left unmatched: 6. Assay: immunoSEQ multiplex PCR; the TCRdb copy retains only in-frame clones and omits some. In the table there are 30,000 to 40,000 clones, 86% of which are singletons. Sequenced input: PBMCs. The rearrangement links TRBV19 to TRBJ2-6, with 8 positions matching TRBD1. The sequence came from a woman aged 40 to 49 with lung cancer. The CDR3 sequence: CASSVQGGSSGANVLTF. The CDR3 DNA is TGTGCCAGTAGTGTACAGGGGGGCAGCTCTGGGGCCAACGTCCTGACTTTC.